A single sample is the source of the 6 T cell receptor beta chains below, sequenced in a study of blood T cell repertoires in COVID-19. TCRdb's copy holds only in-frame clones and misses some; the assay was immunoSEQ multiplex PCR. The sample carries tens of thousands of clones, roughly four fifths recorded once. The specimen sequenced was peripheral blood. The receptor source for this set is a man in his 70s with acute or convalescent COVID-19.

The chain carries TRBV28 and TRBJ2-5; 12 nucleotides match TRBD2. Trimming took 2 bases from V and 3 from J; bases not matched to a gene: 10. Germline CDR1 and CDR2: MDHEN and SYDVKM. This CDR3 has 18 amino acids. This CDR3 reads CASSLPRTSGKYKETQYF. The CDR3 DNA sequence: TGTGCCAGCAGTTTACCTAGGACTAGCGGGAAATATAAAGAGACCCAGTACTTC.

This chain's CDR3 is CASSLVAGFDSPLHF. The CDR3, as DNA: TGCGCCAGCAGCTTGGTCGCAGGGTTCGATTCACCCCTCCACTTT. The chain recombines TRBV5-1 with TRBJ1-6; perhaps TRBD1 as D (5 bases). The CDR3 extends over 15 amino acids. V was shortened by 0 bases and J by 8 bases, with 12 bases between the two germline ends. Germline CDR1 is SGHRS and CDR2 is YFSETQ.

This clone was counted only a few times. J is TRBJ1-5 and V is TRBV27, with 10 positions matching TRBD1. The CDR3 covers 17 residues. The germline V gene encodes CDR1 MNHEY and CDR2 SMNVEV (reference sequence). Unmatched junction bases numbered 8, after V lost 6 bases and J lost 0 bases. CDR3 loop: CASRPTGGAGSNQPQHF. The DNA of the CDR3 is TGTGCCAGCAGGCCGACAGGGGGCGCGGGTAGCAATCAGCCCCAGCATTTT.

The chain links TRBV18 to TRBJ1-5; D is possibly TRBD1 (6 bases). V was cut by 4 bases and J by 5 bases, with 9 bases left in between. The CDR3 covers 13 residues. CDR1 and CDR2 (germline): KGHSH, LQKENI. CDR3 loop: CASSLSGDQPQHF. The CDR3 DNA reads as TGTGCCAGCTCACTTTCAGGGGATCAGCCCCAGCATTTT.

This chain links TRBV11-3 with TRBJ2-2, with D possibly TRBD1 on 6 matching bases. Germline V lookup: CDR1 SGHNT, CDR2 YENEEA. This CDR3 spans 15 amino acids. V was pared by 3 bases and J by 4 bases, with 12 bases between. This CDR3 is CASSLQGGTTGELFF. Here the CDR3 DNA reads TGTGCCAGCAGCTTGCAAGGGGGAACCACCGGGGAGCTGTTTTTT.

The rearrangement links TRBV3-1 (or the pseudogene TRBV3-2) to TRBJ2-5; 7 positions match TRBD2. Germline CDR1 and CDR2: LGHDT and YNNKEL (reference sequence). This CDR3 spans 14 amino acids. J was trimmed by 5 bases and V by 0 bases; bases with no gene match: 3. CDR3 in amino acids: CASSQDHSGETQYF. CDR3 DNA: TGTGCCAGCAGCCAAGATCATAGCGGGGAGACCCAGTACTTC.